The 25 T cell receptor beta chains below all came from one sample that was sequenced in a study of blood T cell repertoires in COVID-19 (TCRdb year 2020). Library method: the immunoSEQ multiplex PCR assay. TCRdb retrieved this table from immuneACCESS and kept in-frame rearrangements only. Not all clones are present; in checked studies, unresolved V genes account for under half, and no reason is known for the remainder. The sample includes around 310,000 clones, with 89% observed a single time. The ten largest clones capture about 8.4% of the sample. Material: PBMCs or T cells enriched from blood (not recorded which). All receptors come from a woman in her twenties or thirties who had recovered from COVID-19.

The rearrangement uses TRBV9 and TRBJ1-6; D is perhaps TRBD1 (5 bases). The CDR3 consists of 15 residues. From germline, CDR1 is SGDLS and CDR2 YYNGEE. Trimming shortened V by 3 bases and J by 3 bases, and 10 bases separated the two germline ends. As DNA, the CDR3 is TGTGCCAGCAGCGGCGGGGGGGGCTATAATTCACCCCTCCACTTT. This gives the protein CASSGGGGYNSPLHF.

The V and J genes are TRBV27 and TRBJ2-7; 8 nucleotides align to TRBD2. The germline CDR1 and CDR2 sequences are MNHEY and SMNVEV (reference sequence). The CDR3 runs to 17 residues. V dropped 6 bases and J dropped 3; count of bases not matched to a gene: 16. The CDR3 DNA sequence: TGTGCCAGCAGAAAACTTACCGGGACTAGTATCCACTACGAGCAGTACTTC. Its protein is CASRKLTGTSIHYEQYF.

The CDR3 sequence: CASSPASGSLYEQYF. DNA of the CDR3: TGTGCCAGCAGCCCAGCAAGCGGGAGCCTGTACGAGCAGTACTTC. The chain has TRBV7-9 and TRBJ2-7, with 8 bases aligning to TRBD2. The germline V gene encodes CDR1 SEHNR and CDR2 FQNEAQ (reference sequence). V was clipped by 5 bases and J by 4 bases; unmatched bases: 10. CDR3 length equals 15 residues.

The CDR3 nucleotides read TGTGCCAGCAGCTTAGGCCCGAACTCCTATGGCTACACCTTC. Its translation: CASSLGPNSYGYTF. V and J are TRBV11-2 and TRBJ1-2; D is unresolved. In germline, CDR1 is SGHAT, CDR2 FQNNGV. V was trimmed by 1 base and J by 4 bases, leaving 10 bases between them. The length of the CDR3 is 14 residues.

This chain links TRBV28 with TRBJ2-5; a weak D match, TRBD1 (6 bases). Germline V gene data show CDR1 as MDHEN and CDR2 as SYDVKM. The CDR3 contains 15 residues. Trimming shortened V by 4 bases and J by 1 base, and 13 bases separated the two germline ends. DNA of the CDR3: TGTGCCAGCAGTTATAGACAGGCGACCCAAGAGACCCAGTACTTC. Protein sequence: CASSYRQATQETQYF.

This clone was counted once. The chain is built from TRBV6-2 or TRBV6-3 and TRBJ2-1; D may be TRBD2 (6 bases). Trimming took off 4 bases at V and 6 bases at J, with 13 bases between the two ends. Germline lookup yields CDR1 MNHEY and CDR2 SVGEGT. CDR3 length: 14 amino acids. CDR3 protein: CASSWRGRINEQFF. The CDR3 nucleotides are TGTGCCAGCAGTTGGAGAGGGAGGATCAATGAGCAGTTCTTC.

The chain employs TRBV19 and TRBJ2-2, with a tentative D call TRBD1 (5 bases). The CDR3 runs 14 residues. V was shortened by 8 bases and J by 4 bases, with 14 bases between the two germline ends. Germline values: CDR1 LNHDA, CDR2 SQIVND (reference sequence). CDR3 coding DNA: TGTGCCAGTGGGCAGGGTGGGTCCACCGGGGAGCTGTTTTTT. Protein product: CASGQGGSTGELFF. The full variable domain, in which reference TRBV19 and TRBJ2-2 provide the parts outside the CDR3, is DGGITQSPKYLFRKEGQNVTLSCEQNLNHDAMYWYRQDPGQGLRLIYYSQIVNDFQKGDIAEGYSVSREKKESFPLTVTSAQKNPTAFYLCASGQGGSTGELFFGEGSRLTVL.

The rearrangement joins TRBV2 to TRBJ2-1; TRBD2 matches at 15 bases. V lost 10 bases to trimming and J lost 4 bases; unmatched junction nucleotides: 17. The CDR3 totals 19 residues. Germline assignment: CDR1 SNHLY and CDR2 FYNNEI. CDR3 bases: TGTGCCACCACCTACCGGGGACTAGCGGGAGGCCGACATTACAATGAGCAGTTCTTC. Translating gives CATTYRGLAGGRHYNEQFF.

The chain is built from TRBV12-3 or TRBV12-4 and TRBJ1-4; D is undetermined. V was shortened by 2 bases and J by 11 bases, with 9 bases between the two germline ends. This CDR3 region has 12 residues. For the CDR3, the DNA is TGTGCCAGCAGTTTACCGATGAGCAAACTGTTTTTT. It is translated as CASSLPMSKLFF.

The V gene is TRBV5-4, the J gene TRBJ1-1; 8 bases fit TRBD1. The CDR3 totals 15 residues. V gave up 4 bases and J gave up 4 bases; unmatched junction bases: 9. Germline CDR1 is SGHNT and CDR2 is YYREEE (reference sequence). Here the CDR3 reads CASSPWTGTVTEAFF. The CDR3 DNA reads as TGTGCCAGCAGCCCCTGGACAGGGACCGTCACTGAAGCTTTCTTT.

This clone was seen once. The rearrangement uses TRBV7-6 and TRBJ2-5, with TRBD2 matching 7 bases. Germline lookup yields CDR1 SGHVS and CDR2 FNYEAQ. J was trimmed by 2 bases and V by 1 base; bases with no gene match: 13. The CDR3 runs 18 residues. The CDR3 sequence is CASSLGWNWGEGQETQYF. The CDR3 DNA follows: TGTGCCAGCAGCTTAGGATGGAATTGGGGGGAGGGTCAAGAGACCCAGTACTTC.

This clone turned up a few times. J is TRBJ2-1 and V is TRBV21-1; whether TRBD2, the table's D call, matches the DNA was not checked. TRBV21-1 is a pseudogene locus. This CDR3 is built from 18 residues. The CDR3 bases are TGTGCCAGCTTTCCACAGACAGCGGGAGGCCGCCTGAGGAATGAGCAGTTCTTC. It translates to CASFPQTAGGRLRNEQFF.

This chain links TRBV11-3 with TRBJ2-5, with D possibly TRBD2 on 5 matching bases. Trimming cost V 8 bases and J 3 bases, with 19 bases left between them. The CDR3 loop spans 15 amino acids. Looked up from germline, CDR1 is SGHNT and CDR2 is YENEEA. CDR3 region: CASFDRASTEETQYF. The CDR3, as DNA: TGTGCCAGCTTCGATCGGGCTAGCACGGAAGAGACCCAGTACTTC.

The CDR3 loop reads CASSLPGHGPVGYEQYF. The CDR3 DNA follows: TGTGCCAGCAGCTTACCGGGACACGGCCCTGTTGGGTACGAGCAGTACTTC. This chain connects TRBV11-2 to TRBJ2-7; D is perhaps TRBD1 (6 bases). Germline V gene sequence: CDR1 SGHAT, CDR2 FQNNGV. There are 17 residues in the CDR3. V was cut by 2 bases and J by 4 bases, with 21 bases left in between.

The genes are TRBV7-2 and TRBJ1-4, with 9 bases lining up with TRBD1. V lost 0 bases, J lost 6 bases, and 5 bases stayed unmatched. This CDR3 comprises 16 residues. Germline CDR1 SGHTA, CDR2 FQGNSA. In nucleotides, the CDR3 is TGTGCCAGCAGCTTAGCGCACGGGACAGGGTATGAAAAACTGTTTTTT. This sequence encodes CASSLAHGTGYEKLFF.

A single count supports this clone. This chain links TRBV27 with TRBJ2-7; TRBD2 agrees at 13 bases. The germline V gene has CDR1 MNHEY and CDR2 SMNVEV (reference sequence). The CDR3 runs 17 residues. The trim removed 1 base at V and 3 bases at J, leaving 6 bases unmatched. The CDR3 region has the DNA TGTGCCAGCAGTTTATACCGGACTAGCGGGAGTATCTACGAGCAGTACTTC. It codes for CASSLYRTSGSIYEQYF.

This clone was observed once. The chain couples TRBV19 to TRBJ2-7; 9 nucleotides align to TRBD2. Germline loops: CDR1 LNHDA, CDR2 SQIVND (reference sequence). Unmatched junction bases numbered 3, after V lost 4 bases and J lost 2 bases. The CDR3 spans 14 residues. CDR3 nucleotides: TGTGCCAGTAGTAGGGTAGCGGGAGCCTACGAGCAGTACTTC. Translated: CASSRVAGAYEQYF.

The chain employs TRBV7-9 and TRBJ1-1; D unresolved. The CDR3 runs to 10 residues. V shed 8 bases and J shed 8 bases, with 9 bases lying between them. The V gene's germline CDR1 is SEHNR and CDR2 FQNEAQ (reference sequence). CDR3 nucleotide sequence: TGTGCCAGCGGCATTCGAGAAGCTTTCTTT. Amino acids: CASGIREAFF.

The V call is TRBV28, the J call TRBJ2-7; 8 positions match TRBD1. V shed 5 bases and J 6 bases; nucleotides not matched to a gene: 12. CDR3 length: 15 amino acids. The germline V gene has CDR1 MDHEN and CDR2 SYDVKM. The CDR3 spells CASSILRNDRGEQYF. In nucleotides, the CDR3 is TGTGCCAGCAGTATACTACGTAATGACAGGGGCGAGCAGTACTTC.

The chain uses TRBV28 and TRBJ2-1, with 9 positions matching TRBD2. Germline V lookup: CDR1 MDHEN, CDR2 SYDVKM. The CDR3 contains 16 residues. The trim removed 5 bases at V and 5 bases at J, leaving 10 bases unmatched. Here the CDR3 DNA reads TGTGCCAGCAGTCCACATAGCGGGAGAAATCACAATGAGCAGTTCTTC. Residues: CASSPHSGRNHNEQFF.

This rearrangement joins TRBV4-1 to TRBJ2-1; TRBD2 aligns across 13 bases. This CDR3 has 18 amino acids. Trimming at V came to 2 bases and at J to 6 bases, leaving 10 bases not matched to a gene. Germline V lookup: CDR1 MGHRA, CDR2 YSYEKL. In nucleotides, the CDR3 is TGCGCCAGCAGCCAATTACTAGCGGGAGGGCCCGATAGCAATGAGCAGTTCTTC. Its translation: CASSQLLAGGPDSNEQFF.

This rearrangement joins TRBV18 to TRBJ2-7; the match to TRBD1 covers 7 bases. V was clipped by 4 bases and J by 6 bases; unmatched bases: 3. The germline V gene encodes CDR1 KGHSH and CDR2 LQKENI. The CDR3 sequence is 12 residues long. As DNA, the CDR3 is TGTGCCAGCTCACGACAGGGACCCGAGCAGTACTTC. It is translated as CASSRQGPEQYF. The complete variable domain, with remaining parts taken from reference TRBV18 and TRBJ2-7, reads NAGVMQNPRHLVRRRGQEARLRCSPMKGHSHVYWYRQLPEEGLKFMVYLQKENIIDESGMPKERFSAEFPKEGPSILRIQQVVRGDSAAYFCASSRQGPEQYFGPGTRLTVT.

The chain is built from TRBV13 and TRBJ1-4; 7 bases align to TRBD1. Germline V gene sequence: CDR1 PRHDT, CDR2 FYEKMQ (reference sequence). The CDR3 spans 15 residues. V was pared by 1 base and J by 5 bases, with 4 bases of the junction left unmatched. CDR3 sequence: CASSLALTGNEKLFF. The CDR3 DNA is TGTGCCAGCAGCTTAGCCCTGACAGGGAATGAAAAACTGTTTTTT. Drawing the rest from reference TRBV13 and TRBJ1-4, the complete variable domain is AAGVIQSPRHLIKEKRETATLKCYPIPRHDTVYWYQQGPGQDPQFLISFYEKMQSDKGSIPDRFSAQQFSDYHSELNMSSLELGDSALYFCASSLALTGNEKLFFGSGTQLSVL.

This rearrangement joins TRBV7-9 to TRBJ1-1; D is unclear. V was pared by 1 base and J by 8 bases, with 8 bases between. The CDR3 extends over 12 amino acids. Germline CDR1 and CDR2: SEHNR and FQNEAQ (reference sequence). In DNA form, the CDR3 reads TGTGCCAGCAGCTTAGAAGCAGGAGAAGCTTTCTTT. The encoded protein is CASSLEAGEAFF.

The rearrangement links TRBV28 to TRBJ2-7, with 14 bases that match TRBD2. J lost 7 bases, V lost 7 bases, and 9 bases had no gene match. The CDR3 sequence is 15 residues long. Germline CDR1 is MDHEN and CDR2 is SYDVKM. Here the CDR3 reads CASTRGLAGVGEQYF. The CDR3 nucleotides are TGTGCCAGCACCAGGGGACTAGCGGGAGTAGGGGAGCAGTACTTC.